This T cell receptor (beta chain) was obtained from a study of glioma-infiltrating T cells after dendritic cell vaccination. Overall study context: Dendritic cells derived from monocytes and pulsed with autologous tumor lysate formed the vaccine. General study results and limits: Estimated pretreatment TIL content predicted outcome after dendritic cell vaccination.

Time point given: after dendritic cell vaccination, including at tumor progression/relapse. All glioblastoma patients lacked an isocitrate dehydrogenase mutation. This clone was recorded once. The antigen is unknown. The CDR3 is 16 amino acids. V trimming: 1 base; J trimming: 0 bases; junction bases outside the gene matches: 6. Germline V gene data show CDR1 as LNHDA and CDR2 as SQIVND (reference sequence). Clones were read by immunoSEQ multiplex PCR, and TCRdb kept only the in-frame ones, dropping some. The data hold 110,000 or so clones, with nearly 90% observed a single time. The TCR sequence derives from a human donor with glioblastoma. The chain links TRBV19 to TRBJ2-7; 7 bases match TRBD2. The sequences come from blood, collected after dendritic cell vaccination. CDR3 in amino acids: CASSIVAPGGSYEQYF. As DNA, the CDR3 is TGTGCCAGTAGTATAGTGGCGCCGGGGGGCTCCTACGAGCAGTACTTC.